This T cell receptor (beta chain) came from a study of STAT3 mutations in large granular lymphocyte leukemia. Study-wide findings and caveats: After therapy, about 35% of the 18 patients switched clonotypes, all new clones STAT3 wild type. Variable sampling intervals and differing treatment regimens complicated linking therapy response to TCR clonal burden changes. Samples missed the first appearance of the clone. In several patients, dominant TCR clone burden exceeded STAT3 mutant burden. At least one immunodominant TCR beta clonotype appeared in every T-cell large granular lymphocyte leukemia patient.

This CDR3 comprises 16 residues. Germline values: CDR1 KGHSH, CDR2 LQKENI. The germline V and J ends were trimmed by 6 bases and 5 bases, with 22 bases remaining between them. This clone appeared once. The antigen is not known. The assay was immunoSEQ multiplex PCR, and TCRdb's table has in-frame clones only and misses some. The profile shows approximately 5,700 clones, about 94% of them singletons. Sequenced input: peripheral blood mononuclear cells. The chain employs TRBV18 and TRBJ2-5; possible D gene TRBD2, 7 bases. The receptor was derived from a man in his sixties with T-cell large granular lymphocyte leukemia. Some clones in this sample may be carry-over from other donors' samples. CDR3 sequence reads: CASSPSSRGAGETQYF. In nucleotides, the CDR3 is TGTGCCAGCTCGCCATCGAGCCGGGGGGCAGGGGAGACCCAGTACTTC.